One sample yielded the 30 T cell receptor beta chains listed below, sequenced in a study of cytomegalovirus exposure and HLA in healthy donors. The PCR employed 60 Vbeta primers together with 13 Jbeta primers. Assay used: immunoSEQ multiplex PCR; TCRdb lists only in-frame clones, some missing. This table has about 130,000 clones, roughly four fifths appearing once. The sample was PBMCs. The origin of the receptors is a woman between 55 and 75 years old in good health and CMV-seropositive.

J is TRBJ1-3 and V is TRBV9; D remains ambiguous. The V end lost 0 bases, the J end lost 2 bases, and 9 bases lay between the germline ends. Germline V gene lookup returns CDR1 SGDLS and CDR2 YYNGEE. The CDR3 length is 15 residues. The CDR3 bases are TGTGCCAGCAGCGTAGCTGGCATGACTGGAAACACCATATATTTT. It is translated as CASSVAGMTGNTIYF.

The chain links TRBV18 to TRBJ1-1; D is possibly TRBD1 (6 bases). The CDR3 contains 14 residues. V lost 1 base to trimming and J lost 1 base, with 7 bases between them. Looked up from germline, CDR1 is KGHSH and CDR2 is LQKENI. CDR3 amino acids: CASSPRDKNTEAFF. The DNA of the CDR3 is TGTGCCAGCTCACCACGGGACAAGAACACTGAAGCTTTCTTT.

This chain joins TRBV5-1 and TRBJ2-3, with D possibly TRBD1 on 5 matching bases. Germline V gene sequence: CDR1 SGHRS, CDR2 YFSETQ. V lost 4 bases, J lost 4 bases, and 13 bases lay in between. This CDR3 spans 14 amino acids. CDR3 sequence reads: CASSARSGSDTQYF. CDR3 DNA: TGCGCCAGCAGCGCGAGATCAGGGTCAGATACGCAGTATTTT.

The chain joins TRBV6-6 to TRBJ1-2, with 8 bases lining up with TRBD1. Trimming at V came to 6 bases and at J to 4 bases, leaving 4 bases not matched to a gene. The CDR3 runs to 13 residues. Germline-derived CDR1 and CDR2 are MNHNY and SVGAGI (reference sequence). Written as DNA, the CDR3 is TGTGCCAGCAGCCCCGGGACAGGCTATGGCTACACCTTC. Its translation is CASSPGTGYGYTF.

The chain has TRBV30 and TRBJ1-6; D is unclear. CDR3 size: 16 residues. Trimming stripped 0 bases from V and 8 bases from J, with 17 bases between. The germline CDR1 and CDR2 sequences are GTSNPN and SVGIG (reference sequence). DNA of the CDR3: TGTGCCTGGAGTGTAGACAACCCCGGTGGCTATTCACCCCTCCACTTT. It encodes CAWSVDNPGGYSPLHF.

The count of this clone is one. The chain employs TRBV7-8 and TRBJ1-1; D unresolved. The germline CDR1 and CDR2 sequences are SGHVS and FQNEAQ. This CDR3 has 13 residues. V was pared by 0 bases and J by 3 bases, with 5 bases between. In nucleotides, the CDR3 is TGTGCCAGCAGCTTAGCGGGCGACACTGAAGCTTTCTTT. Encoded protein: CASSLAGDTEAFF.

The chain links TRBV27 to TRBJ1-1; 9 bases are shared with TRBD1. The CDR3 sequence is 16 residues long. The ends lost 5 bases at V and 2 bases at J; junction bases unmatched: 9. The germline gives CDR1 MNHEY, CDR2 SMNVEV (reference sequence). CDR3 nucleotides: TGTGCCAGCAGTCGGGACAGGGAGGTTTTTAACACTGAAGCTTTCTTT. It specifies CASSRDREVFNTEAFF.

This chain uses TRBV5-1 with TRBJ1-1; TRBD1 matches at 7 bases. CDR1 and CDR2 from the germline V gene are SGHRS and YFSETQ. The CDR3 spans 14 residues. The V and J ends lost 4 bases and 4 bases, in that order; junction bases with no gene match: 7. CDR3 coding DNA: TGCGCCAGCAGCAGGACAGGCTCCGGCACTGAAGCTTTCTTT. It yields the protein CASSRTGSGTEAFF.

The rearrangement uses TRBV25-1 and TRBJ1-1, with 10 nucleotides matching TRBD1. V shed 1 base, J shed 4 bases, and the junction held 3 bases outside the gene matches. The germline gives CDR1 MGHDK, CDR2 SYGVNS. This CDR3 comprises 15 residues. In DNA form, the CDR3 reads TGTGCCAGCAGTGAATCGGGACAGGGGTTCACTGAAGCTTTCTTT. Amino acids: CASSESGQGFTEAFF.

This chain uses TRBV10-3 with TRBJ1-4; 9 positions match TRBD1. Germline V CDR1 and CDR2: ENHRY, SYGVKD. The CDR3 totals 16 residues. V shed 6 bases, J shed 2 bases, and the junction held 7 bases outside the gene matches. The CDR3 nucleotides read TGTGCCATCAGGTCCGACAGGGGGGCGACTAATGAAAAACTGTTTTTT. It codes for CAIRSDRGATNEKLFF.

The chain carries TRBV30 and TRBJ2-1, with TRBD2 identical over 10 bases. Unmatched junction bases numbered 12, after V lost 2 bases and J lost 8 bases. Germline lookup yields CDR1 GTSNPN and CDR2 SVGIG (reference sequence). The CDR3 has 16 residues. The CDR3 nucleotides are TGTGCCTGGAGTACGGGTAGATCTAGCGGGAGTTATGAGCAGTTCTTC. This gives the protein CAWSTGRSSGSYEQFF.

The J gene is TRBJ1-5, the V gene TRBV14; the D gene is possibly TRBD1 (5 bases). The CDR3 runs 12 residues. V was trimmed by 4 bases and J by 9 bases, leaving 10 bases between them. The germline CDR1 and CDR2 sequences are SGHDN and FVKESK. CDR3 loop: CASSLDRGPQHF. In DNA, the CDR3 is TGTGCCAGCAGCCTAGATAGGGGGCCCCAGCATTTT.

This chain joins TRBV28 and TRBJ2-7; 10 bases match TRBD1. This CDR3 spans 15 amino acids. V dropped 4 bases and J dropped 3; count of bases not matched to a gene: 6. Germline values: CDR1 MDHEN, CDR2 SYDVKM. CDR3 nucleotide sequence: TGTGCCAGCAGTTCCTCCGGGACAGGGGTCTACGAGCAGTACTTC. It yields the protein CASSSSGTGVYEQYF. Complete variable domain (other parts from reference TRBV28 and TRBJ2-7): DVKVTQSSRYLVKRTGEKVFLECVQDMDHENMFWYRQDPGLGLRLIYFSYDVKMKEKGDIPEGYSVSREKKERFSLILESASTNQTSMYLCASSSSGTGVYEQYFGPGTRLTVT.

This CDR3 reads CASSSGLSRYF. The CDR3 DNA sequence: TGTGCCAGTAGTAGCGGGCTCTCTAGGTACTTC. V and J are TRBV19 and TRBJ2-7, with a tentative D call TRBD2 (5 bases). Germline values: CDR1 LNHDA, CDR2 SQIVND (reference sequence). CDR3 length equals 11 residues. Trimming pared 4 bases from V and 12 bases from J, leaving 13 bases between.

CDR3 in DNA: TGTGCCAGCCGCCACTCAGGCGACGAGCAGTACTTC. Translated: CASRHSGDEQYF. The chain has TRBV7-2 and TRBJ2-7; D gene uncertain. Germline V lookup: CDR1 SGHTA, CDR2 FQGNSA. This CDR3 comprises 12 residues. The V gene lost 8 bases and the J gene lost 5 bases, with 13 bases spanning the gap.

This chain connects TRBV2 to TRBJ1-4, with TRBD1 as a possible D gene (5 bases). This CDR3 comprises 13 residues. Germline V gene sequence: CDR1 SNHLY, CDR2 FYNNEI. Trimming shortened V by 6 bases and J by 8 bases, and 13 bases separated the two germline ends. For the CDR3, the DNA is TGTGCCAGCAGATCGGACATCGGGGAAAAACTGTTTTTT. Its translation is CASRSDIGEKLFF.

This chain uses TRBV19 with TRBJ1-5; 7 bases are shared with TRBD1. Trimming at V came to 5 bases and at J to 5 bases, leaving 12 bases not matched to a gene. Germline CDR1 reads LNHDA; CDR2 reads SQIVND (reference sequence). This CDR3 has 16 amino acids. The DNA for the CDR3 is TGTGCCAGTAGTGCCCAGACAGGGAATCAGGATCAGCCCCAGCATTTT. Amino acid sequence: CASSAQTGNQDQPQHF.

Worth noting for this clone: This specimen includes other DNA sequences encoding the same CDR3. The rearrangement uses TRBV6-5 and TRBJ1-1, with TRBD1 identical over 7 bases. The ends lost 0 bases at V and 6 bases at J; junction bases unmatched: 1. Germline CDR1 is MNHEY and CDR2 is SVGAGI. This CDR3 comprises 13 residues. The CDR3 bases are TGTGCCAGCAGTTACTCCAGGGGGTCTGAAGCTTTCTTT. It codes for CASSYSRGSEAFF.

In its sample, this clone was seen a few times. The chain carries TRBV7-8 and TRBJ2-3; 8 bases map to TRBD1. CDR1 is SGHVS, CDR2 FQNEAQ, per germline. The CDR3 contains 16 residues. After removal of 5 bases from V and 2 bases from J, the junction contained 9 bases not matched to a gene. The CDR3 here is CASSLTGQGITDTQYF. DNA of the CDR3: TGTGCCAGCAGCCTTACTGGACAGGGAATCACAGATACGCAGTATTTT.

The chain joins TRBV7-2 to TRBJ1-1, with TRBD1 as a possible D gene (5 bases). With 4 bases removed from V and 4 bases from J, the gap between germline ends came to 13 bases. Germline V gene sequence: CDR1 SGHTA, CDR2 FQGNSA. CDR3 length: 14 amino acids. DNA of the CDR3: TGTGCCAGCAGCTCCTTGGGGGGGAGCACTGAAGCTTTCTTT. It translates to CASSSLGGSTEAFF.

This clone was counted once. This chain uses TRBV6-6 with TRBJ2-1; 9 bases agree with TRBD2. V gave up 5 bases and J gave up 8 bases; unmatched junction bases: 13. The CDR3 totals 16 residues. Germline V gene lookup returns CDR1 MNHNY and CDR2 SVGAGI (reference sequence). The CDR3 DNA is TGTGCCAGCAGTCCGTCCCTGGCGGGGGGGCGGGATGAGCAGTTCTTC. The encoded protein is CASSPSLAGGRDEQFF.

This chain joins TRBV7-2 and TRBJ2-7; 8 positions agree with TRBD1. Germline V gene lookup returns CDR1 SGHTA and CDR2 FQGNSA. After removal of 1 base from V and 4 bases from J, the junction contained 6 bases not matched to a gene. The CDR3 consists of 15 residues. The DNA of the CDR3 is TGTGCCAGCAGCTTAGGGACAGGGCGTGCGTACGAGCAGTACTTC. It translates to CASSLGTGRAYEQYF.

The rearrangement uses TRBV6-1 and TRBJ2-7, with 8 bases matching TRBD1. The CDR3 loop spans 15 amino acids. The germline V gene has CDR1 MNHNS and CDR2 SASEGT. V lost 0 bases, J lost 12 bases, and 13 bases stayed unmatched. CDR3: CASSEALQGVGTGYF. CDR3 in DNA: TGTGCCAGCAGTGAAGCGCTTCAAGGGGTTGGGACAGGGTACTTC.

The rearrangement uses TRBV13 and TRBJ2-4, with D perhaps TRBD1 (5 bases). The length of the CDR3 is 14 residues. Germline CDR1 is PRHDT and CDR2 is FYEKMQ (reference sequence). Trimming shortened V by 5 bases and J by 1 base, and 9 bases separated the two germline ends. CDR3 nucleotide sequence: TGTGCCAGCAGCCCCCGACAGGCCAAAAACATTCAGTACTTC. Protein sequence: CASSPRQAKNIQYF.

This chain links TRBV7-9 with TRBJ1-2; D possibly corresponds to TRBD1 (6 bases). Germline V gene sequence: CDR1 SEHNR, CDR2 FQNEAQ (reference sequence). V shed 3 bases and J shed 3 bases, with 14 bases lying between them. The CDR3 is made up of 15 amino acids. The DNA of the CDR3 is TGTGCCAGCAGCTTTTACAGGACAGTTCACTATGGCTACACCTTC. Translation gives CASSFYRTVHYGYTF.

The V call is TRBV7-9, the J call TRBJ1-1, with a possible D match to TRBD1 (6 bases). This CDR3 region has 14 residues. Between the trimmed V and J ends, which lost 6 bases and 3 bases, there was a span of 14 bases. Germline V gene lookup returns CDR1 SEHNR and CDR2 FQNEAQ (reference sequence). DNA of the CDR3: TGTGCCAGCAGAATCGGTACAGGGTACACTGAAGCTTTCTTT. Amino acid sequence: CASRIGTGYTEAFF.

V and J are TRBV4-3 and TRBJ1-4; tentatively, D is TRBD1 (6 bases). Germline CDR1 LGHNA, CDR2 YSLEER. This CDR3 has 15 residues. Trimming left V 0 bases short and J 10 bases short, with 15 bases between. The DNA of the CDR3 is TGCGCCAGCAGCCAAGATCAAGGGGCAGGGGTAAAACTGTTTTTT. Protein sequence: CASSQDQGAGVKLFF.

The chain uses TRBV9 and TRBJ2-1; TRBD2 matches 12 bases. J lost 5 bases, V lost 4 bases, and 4 bases had no gene match. CDR3 length: 15 residues. Germline V lookup: CDR1 SGDLS, CDR2 YYNGEE. In DNA form, the CDR3 reads TGTGCCAGCAGCCCGAGGACTAGCGGGAACAATGAGCAGTTCTTC. Translating gives CASSPRTSGNNEQFF.

In DNA, the CDR3 is TGCGCCAGCAGCCAACAGGGGACAGGGTATGGCTACACCTTC. Translation: CASSQQGTGYGYTF. J is TRBJ1-2 and V is TRBV4-3, with 9 bases aligning to TRBD1. Looked up from germline, CDR1 is LGHNA and CDR2 is YSLEER. This CDR3 is 14 amino acids long. V was clipped by 2 bases and J by 5 bases; unmatched bases: 3.

This clone has a handful of counts. This chain joins TRBV5-1 and TRBJ2-7; TRBD2 aligns across 9 bases. This CDR3 spans 15 amino acids. CDR1 and CDR2 (germline): SGHRS, YFSETQ. Germline trimming cut 3 bases from V and 2 bases from J; bases unmatched to any gene: 6. The CDR3 here is CASSSGTSSAYEQYF. The CDR3 DNA follows: TGCGCCAGCAGCTCCGGGACTAGCTCAGCCTACGAGCAGTACTTC.